What follows is one TCR beta chain and its context. Its target is unknown. This entry belongs to a study of shared clonotypes between healthy human individuals. General study results and limits: Against clonotypes common to all four donors, non-shared ones had lower generation probabilities.

Using immunoSEQ multiplex PCR, the repertoire was profiled, and TCRdb retains in-frame clones only, with some absent. The sample consists of 300,000 to 400,000 clones, around 87% of them appearing once. The CDR3 is 17 residues long. Germline V gene lookup returns CDR1 SQVTM and CDR2 ANQGSEA. J was trimmed by 2 bases and V by 6 bases; bases with no gene match: 11. This receptor was identified in a man younger than 30 in good health. This rearrangement joins TRBV29-1 to TRBJ2-1, with TRBD2 matching 12 bases. The sequenced sample consisted of memory CD8+ T cells sorted from blood. Sample subset: CD45RO+ cells pooled with CCR7-negative TemRA cells. The CDR3 sequence is CSVGKLAGGQTYNEQFF. The CDR3, as DNA: TGCAGCGTAGGCAAACTAGCGGGGGGCCAAACCTACAATGAGCAGTTCTTC.